The TCR beta chain under discussion was sequenced for a study of CD8+ T cells in alopecia areata. The wider study: The study gave tofacitinib for 6 to 18 months, then 6 months off drug. Severity was scored as percentage of affected scalp area in treated patients.

TCR sequencing used cDNA made by reverse transcription of extracted RNA. Only in-frame clones appear in the TCRdb table, and some are missing; sequencing was by immunoSEQ multiplex PCR. The sample lists over 95,000 clones, roughly 56% occurring once. This clone was detected a few times. Antigen unknown. Within the sample, other DNA sequences also encode this same CDR3. Treatment noted: oral pan-JAK inhibitor, 5-10 mg twice daily. Study observations and caveats: The link between baseline CD8+ expansion and response remains uncertain with one nonresponder. In scalp and blood during tofacitinib, many expanded lesional clones persisted.

The CDR3 spans 11 residues. V was shortened by 5 bases and J by 4 bases, with 3 bases between the two germline ends. Germline-derived CDR1 and CDR2 are SEHNR and FQNEAQ (reference sequence). The TCR sequence derives from a human donor with alopecia areata. The chain combines TRBV7-9 with TRBJ2-1; D gene unclear. Source: CD4+ T cells sorted from blood, taken at week 24, from a patient treated with tofacitinib. CDR3 in amino acids: CASSGYNEQFF. The CDR3 nucleotides are TGTGCCAGCAGCGGTTACAATGAGCAGTTCTTC.